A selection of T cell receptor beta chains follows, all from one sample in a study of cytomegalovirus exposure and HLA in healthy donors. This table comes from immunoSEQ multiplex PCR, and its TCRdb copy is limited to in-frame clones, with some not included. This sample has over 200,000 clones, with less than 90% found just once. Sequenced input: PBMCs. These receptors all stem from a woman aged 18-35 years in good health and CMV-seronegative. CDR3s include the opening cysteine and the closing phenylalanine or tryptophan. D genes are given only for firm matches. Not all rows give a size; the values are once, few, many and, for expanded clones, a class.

CDR3: CASSEEEGEQFF
DNA: TGTGCCAGCAGTGAAGAGGAGGGAGAGCAGTTCTTC
V: TRBV2
J: TRBJ2-1
D: -
size: -

CDR3: CASRPGRMNTEAFF
DNA: TGTGCCAGCAGACCAGGACGGATGAACACTGAAGCTTTCTTT
V: TRBV27
J: TRBJ1-1
D: -
size: -

CDR3: CASRRDTTDTQYF
DNA: TGTGCCAGCAGACGGGACACCACAGATACGCAGTATTTT
V: TRBV5-4
J: TRBJ2-3
D: -
size: -

CDR3: CASSVGGGGTEAFF
DNA: TGTGCCAGCAGCGTAGGAGGAGGGGGCACTGAAGCTTTCTTT
V: TRBV9
J: TRBJ1-1
D: -
size: -

CDR3: CASSEYTTGHYNSPLHF
DNA: TGCGCCAGCAGTGAGTATACGACAGGCCACTATAATTCACCCCTCCACTTT
V: TRBV10-2
J: TRBJ1-6
D: -
size: -

CDR3: CASSVLGRPSGANVLTF
DNA: TGTGCCAGCAGCGTCCTAGGACGACCCTCTGGGGCCAACGTCCTGACTTTC
V: TRBV2
J: TRBJ2-6
D: -
size: -

CDR3: CASGGLAGSPLLETQYF
DNA: TGTGCCAGCGGGGGACTAGCGGGATCTCCCCTACTCGAGACCCAGTACTTC
V: TRBV2
J: TRBJ2-5
D: TRBD2
size: -

CDR3: CASSQTGGHQPQHF
DNA: TGCGCCAGCAGCCAGACAGGGGGCCATCAGCCCCAGCATTTT
V: TRBV4-1
J: TRBJ1-5
D: TRBD1
size: -

CDR3: CASSLLTGGTEAFF
DNA: TGTGCCAGCAGCCTCTTGACAGGGGGTACTGAAGCTTTCTTT
V: TRBV5-5
J: TRBJ1-1
D: TRBD1
size: -

CDR3: CASSSRQGTDTQYF
DNA: TGCGCCAGCAGCTCCCGACAGGGCACAGATACGCAGTATTTT
V: TRBV5-1
J: TRBJ2-3
D: -
size: -

CDR3: CATTSEGRESGELFF
DNA: TGTGCCACCACCTCGGAGGGGCGAGAGTCCGGGGAGCTGTTTTTT
V: TRBV25-1
J: TRBJ2-2
D: -
size: -

CDR3: CASGRLGVSNEKLFF
DNA: TGTGCCAGCGGCAGGCTAGGGGTCTCTAATGAAAAACTGTTTTTT
V: TRBV2
J: TRBJ1-4
D: -
size: -

CDR3: CASSLEGTQYF
DNA: TGTGCCAGCAGCTTGGAAGGGACCCAGTACTTC
V: TRBV5-4
J: TRBJ2-5
D: -
size: -

CDR3: CASSGRDQETQYF
DNA: TGTGCCAGCAGTGGACGGGACCAAGAGACCCAGTACTTC
V: TRBV2
J: TRBJ2-5
D: -
size: -

CDR3: CANRGQTTNYGYTF
DNA: TGTGCCAACAGGGGGCAGACTACTAACTATGGCTACACCTTC
V: TRBV10-3
J: TRBJ1-2
D: TRBD1
size: -

CDR3: CASSLGTGGRTEEAFF
DNA: TGTGCCAGCTCACTCGGGACAGGGGGGCGGACAGAAGAGGCTTTCTTT
V: TRBV18
J: TRBJ1-1
D: TRBD1
size: -

CDR3: CASSLFATEAFF
DNA: TGTGCCAGCAGCTTATTTGCCACTGAAGCTTTCTTT
V: TRBV7-9
J: TRBJ1-1
D: -
size: -

CDR3: CASSTGGNEQFF
DNA: TGTGCCAGCAGTACAGGGGGAAATGAGCAGTTCTTC
V: TRBV6-4
J: TRBJ2-1
D: TRBD1
size: -

CDR3: CASSLERSSTDTQYF
DNA: TGTGCCAGCAGCTTGGAGCGGAGTAGCACAGATACGCAGTATTTT
V: TRBV5-4
J: TRBJ2-3
D: -
size: once

CDR3: CASSSRQNMNTEAFF
DNA: TGTGCCAGCAGTTCAAGACAGAACATGAACACTGAAGCTTTCTTT
V: TRBV27
J: TRBJ1-1
D: -
size: -

CDR3: CASSRTGATNEKLFF
DNA: TGTGCCAGCAGCAGAACAGGGGCAACTAATGAAAAACTGTTTTTT
V: TRBV9
J: TRBJ1-4
D: TRBD1
size: -

CDR3: CASSSRDSPPSEQYF
DNA: TGTGCCAGCAGCTCACGGGACTCACCACCTAGCGAGCAGTACTTC
V: TRBV7-8
J: TRBJ2-7
D: -
size: -

CDR3: CASTPMAGTYEQYF
DNA: TGTGCCAGCACCCCTATGGCGGGGACCTACGAGCAGTACTTC
V: TRBV28
J: TRBJ2-7
D: -
size: -

CDR3: CASSPTSWFDEKLFF
DNA: TGTGCCAGCAGCCCAACGTCCTGGTTTGATGAAAAACTGTTTTTT
V: TRBV7-8
J: TRBJ1-4
D: -
size: -

CDR3: CASSIGSGRSYEQYF
DNA: TGTGCCAGTAGTATAGGTAGCGGGAGAAGCTACGAGCAGTACTTC
V: TRBV19
J: TRBJ2-7
D: TRBD2
size: -

CDR3: CSAFSVDEQFF
DNA: TGCAGTGCTTTCTCGGTGGATGAGCAGTTCTTC
V: TRBV20-1
J: TRBJ2-1
D: -
size: -

CDR3: CSVKAGVNSYEQYF
DNA: TGCAGCGTAAAAGCCGGGGTCAACTCCTACGAGCAGTACTTC
V: TRBV29-1
J: TRBJ2-7
D: -
size: -

CDR3: CASRRGAATDTQYF
DNA: TGTGCCAGCAGAAGGGGGGCGGCAACAGATACGCAGTATTTT
V: TRBV6-5
J: TRBJ2-3
D: -
size: -

CDR3: CATRRERTSGGEQFF
DNA: TGTGCCACACGAAGGGAAAGGACTAGCGGCGGTGAGCAGTTCTTC
V: TRBV2
J: TRBJ2-1
D: TRBD2
size: -